These 11 T cell receptor beta chains originate from one sample sequenced in a study of CD8+ T cells in alopecia areata. RNA extraction was followed by reverse transcription into cDNA, which acted as the sequencing template. Profiled with immunoSEQ multiplex PCR; TCRdb holds only in-frame clones, not every one. The data show about 110,000 clones, with approximately 61% seen just once and roughly 25% held by the top ten. The specimen was NKG2D-low CD8+ T cells sorted from blood. The receptors shown here come from a human donor with alopecia areata.

The chain has TRBV6-5 and TRBJ2-3; D is undetermined. Germline CDR1 is MNHEY and CDR2 is SVGAGI. This CDR3 is built from 12 residues. V lost 0 bases and J lost 6, with 4 bases in between. CDR3 in DNA: TGTGCCAGCAGTTACTCCGGGGATACGCAGTATTTT. This gives the protein CASSYSGDTQYF.

The chain has TRBV9 and TRBJ2-1; 7 nucleotides align to TRBD2. Per the germline V gene, CDR1 is SGDLS and CDR2 is YYNGEE. This CDR3 is built from 18 residues. J gave up 5 bases and V 4 bases, and 18 bases lay outside the gene matches. Here the CDR3 reads CASSTTTAGPTGHNEQFF. The DNA of the CDR3 is TGTGCCAGCAGCACAACTACAGCGGGACCAACGGGACACAATGAGCAGTTCTTC.

CDR3 protein: CSVEGSREGNEQFF. CDR3 bases: TGCAGCGTCGAGGGGTCCCGGGAGGGCAATGAGCAGTTCTTC. The rearrangement links TRBV29-1 to TRBJ2-1; 8 bases are shared with TRBD2. The CDR3 length is 14 residues. Germline CDR1 is SQVTM and CDR2 is ANQGSEA. V lost 6 bases and J lost 6; bases outside the gene matches: 10.

V is TRBV5-6 and J is TRBJ2-1; 10 bases are shared with TRBD1. The CDR3 totals 15 residues. Germline V gives CDR1 SGHDT, CDR2 YYEEEE. V lost 3 bases, J lost 3 bases, and 3 bases stayed unmatched. This CDR3 reads CASSSGQGVYNEQFF. The CDR3 nucleotides read TGTGCCAGCAGCTCCGGACAGGGGGTCTACAATGAGCAGTTCTTC.

This clone came up a few times. The genes are TRBV7-9 and TRBJ2-1; D not resolved. CDR3 length: 10 residues. CDR1 is SEHNR and CDR2 is FQNEAQ in the germline V gene (reference sequence). V lost 4 bases, J lost 5 bases, and 0 bases lay in between. CDR3 region: CASSYNEQFF. The CDR3 nucleotides read TGTGCCAGCAGCTACAATGAGCAGTTCTTC.

This clone has only a few counts. V gene TRBV28 combines with J gene TRBJ2-3; TRBD1 matches at 9 bases. V shed 6 bases and J 5 bases; nucleotides not matched to a gene: 6. The germline gives CDR1 MDHEN, CDR2 SYDVKM. CDR3 length: 14 residues. The CDR3 nucleotides read TGTGCCAGCAGAATACAGGGGGCTGGAGATACGCAGTATTTT. It codes for CASRIQGAGDTQYF.

The chain recombines TRBV6-5 with TRBJ2-1, with TRBD1 identical over 10 bases. The CDR3 sequence is 14 residues long. The V segment lost 5 bases and the J segment 7 bases; nucleotides outside the gene matches: 5. Germline V CDR1 and CDR2: MNHEY, SVGAGI. The CDR3 reads CASSGGDRGNEQFF. The CDR3 bases are TGTGCCAGCAGTGGGGGGGACAGGGGAAATGAGCAGTTCTTC.

This rearrangement joins TRBV5-6 to TRBJ2-7; 8 bases line up with TRBD2. Per the germline V gene, CDR1 is SGHDT and CDR2 is YYEEEE. This CDR3 is built from 14 residues. Unmatched junction bases numbered 11, after V lost 7 bases and J lost 5 bases. This CDR3 is CASRTGTRRHEQYF. The CDR3 nucleotides read TGTGCCAGCCGAACTGGGACTAGGAGGCACGAGCAGTACTTC.

The chain joins TRBV27 to TRBJ2-7; D may be TRBD2 (6 bases). The CDR3 contains 15 residues. Germline-derived CDR1 and CDR2 are MNHEY and SMNVEV (reference sequence). V was clipped by 6 bases and J by 2 bases, with 17 bases between them. For the CDR3, the DNA is TGTGCCAGCAGACCCGGACTATACGCGGCCTACGAGCAGTACTTC. Protein: CASRPGLYAAYEQYF.

This clone appeared a single time. This chain joins TRBV4-1 and TRBJ2-5, with 10 bases matching TRBD2. The CDR3 length is 15 residues. Per germline, CDR1 MGHRA and CDR2 YSYEKL. V lost 3 bases to trimming and J lost 5 bases; unmatched junction nucleotides: 6. In DNA, the CDR3 is TGCGCCAGCAGCCAGGTCGCTAGCGGGAGCGAGACCCAGTACTTC. It yields the protein CASSQVASGSETQYF.

This clone was seen only a few times. The chain links TRBV4-1 to TRBJ2-3; weak D call: TRBD1 (6 bases). CDR1 and CDR2 from the germline V gene are MGHRA and YSYEKL. The CDR3 loop spans 16 amino acids. Trimming left V 1 base short and J 2 bases short, with 13 bases between. CDR3 amino acids: CASSQVYDRYTDTQYF. The CDR3 DNA reads TGCGCCAGCAGCCAAGTTTACGACAGGTACACAGATACGCAGTATTTT.